This T cell receptor (beta chain) was sequenced in a study of control samples from healthy donors and cancer patients. V was clipped by 4 bases and J by 1 base, with 10 bases between them. The germline V gene has CDR1 LNHDA and CDR2 SQIVND (reference sequence). The CDR3 has 14 amino acids. The table came from immunoSEQ multiplex PCR; TCRdb's copy has only in-frame clones and leaves some out. The sample gives 150,000 to 200,000 clones, around 90% of which show up once; around 11% is in the top ten. The source is a man younger than 40 in good health. Sample: blood. The chain combines TRBV19 with TRBJ1-1, with D maybe TRBD1 (5 bases). The CDR3 nucleotides are TGTGCCAGTAGTACCGGTACAGGGAACACTGAAGCTTTCTTT. Translated: CASSTGTGNTEAFF.